These 21 T cell receptor beta chains were all obtained from the same sample, sequenced in a study of cytomegalovirus exposure and HLA in healthy donors. The PCR employed 60 Vbeta primers together with 13 Jbeta primers. This table comes from immunoSEQ multiplex PCR, and its TCRdb copy is limited to in-frame clones, with some not included. The table lists under 150,000 clones, 82% of them singletons. The sequencing sample was made of PBMCs. The receptors shown here come from a male donor in good health and CMV-seronegative.

V and J are TRBV5-4 and TRBJ2-3; the D gene is possibly TRBD2 (6 bases). CDR3 length equals 17 residues. Germline V CDR1 and CDR2: SGHNT, YYREEE (reference sequence). V lost 4 bases and J lost 6, with 24 bases in between. CDR3 nucleotides: TGTGCCAGCAGCCGCCCCCCCTTGGAGGGCCTACCTGATACGCAGTATTTT. Its protein is CASSRPPLEGLPDTQYF.

The CDR3 DNA sequence: TGTGCCAGCTCCGCGGGGGGGGAGCAGTACTTC. Amino acid sequence: CASSAGGEQYF. The chain recombines TRBV2 with TRBJ2-5; 9 positions match TRBD2. Germline lookup yields CDR1 SNHLY and CDR2 FYNNEI. CDR3 size: 11 residues. V shed 8 bases, J shed 11 bases, and the junction held 6 bases outside the gene matches.

The chain couples TRBV6-1 to TRBJ1-2; 7 bases fit TRBD1. Unmatched junction bases numbered 2, after V lost 3 bases and J lost 4 bases. Germline V CDR1 and CDR2: MNHNS, SASEGT. This CDR3 has 13 amino acids. CDR3 nucleotides: TGTGCCAGCAGTGAGAACAGGGGCTATGGCTACACCTTC. It encodes CASSENRGYGYTF.

The chain joins TRBV27 to TRBJ2-1; TRBD1 agrees at 7 bases. There are 12 residues in the CDR3. V was pared by 5 bases and J by 9 bases, with 4 bases of the junction left unmatched. Germline lookup yields CDR1 MNHEY and CDR2 SMNVEV (reference sequence). Here the CDR3 reads CASSIYRGEQFF. The CDR3 DNA sequence: TGTGCCAGCAGTATCTACAGGGGTGAGCAGTTCTTC.

Comment on this clone: Other DNA sequences in the same sample also yield this CDR3. The chain is built from TRBV27 and TRBJ2-7; 10 bases match TRBD1. The CDR3 is 14 amino acids. Germline V gene data show CDR1 as MNHEY and CDR2 as SMNVEV (reference sequence). The J segment lost 2 bases and the V segment lost 8 bases, leaving 6 bases of the junction unmatched. CDR3 coding DNA: TGTGCCAGCGCTCCCGGACAGGGGGCCTACGAGCAGTACTTC. Its translation is CASAPGQGAYEQYF.

The CDR3 sequence is CAGGAGGKTQYF. Here the CDR3 DNA reads TGTGCCGGCGGGGCAGGAGGGAAGACCCAGTACTTC. The chain couples TRBV5-6 to TRBJ2-5; the D gene is possibly TRBD2 (6 bases). Germline loops: CDR1 SGHDT, CDR2 YYEEEE. V lost 10 bases and J lost 6, with 16 bases in between. The CDR3 runs 12 residues.

Written as DNA, the CDR3 is TGTGCCAGCAGTCGGACAGGAGGAAGCAATCAGCCCCAGCATTTT. It codes for CASSRTGGSNQPQHF. The chain is built from TRBV11-2 and TRBJ1-5; 7 bases fit TRBD1. The CDR3 sequence is 15 residues long. Germline lookup yields CDR1 SGHAT and CDR2 FQNNGV. V lost 6 bases, J lost 1 base, and 6 bases stayed unmatched.

The chain joins TRBV6-5 to TRBJ2-7; D not resolved. The CDR3 runs to 16 residues. The V end was cut by 4 bases, the J end by 6 bases, with 22 bases between. CDR1 is MNHEY, CDR2 SVGAGI, per germline. The CDR3 here is CASSLWFGGAKTEQYF. The CDR3 DNA reads TGTGCCAGCAGTTTATGGTTCGGCGGAGCGAAGACCGAGCAGTACTTC.

The gene calls are TRBV28 and TRBJ1-5, with 10 bases aligning to TRBD1. The germline CDR1 and CDR2 sequences are MDHEN and SYDVKM. The CDR3 length is 17 residues. Trimming cost V 6 bases and J 0 bases; bases outside gene matches: 8. The CDR3 region has the DNA TGTGCCAGCAGCCGGGACAGGGGACCGTATAGCAATCAGCCCCAGCATTTT. The encoded protein is CASSRDRGPYSNQPQHF.

This clone was picked up a small number of times. The chain is built from TRBV7-6 and TRBJ1-1; the D is unclear. Germline CDR1 SGHVS, CDR2 FNYEAQ. The CDR3 sequence is 15 residues long. Trimming left V 5 bases short and J 6 bases short, with 19 bases between. The CDR3 bases are TGTGCCAGCAGCCGCCGCCCCGGGAATGTCGCTGAAGCTTTCTTT. It translates to CASSRRPGNVAEAFF.

The chain links TRBV28 to TRBJ1-2, with TRBD1 matching 8 bases. CDR1 and CDR2 from the germline V gene are MDHEN and SYDVKM. There are 13 residues in the CDR3. Trimming at V came to 6 bases and at J to 4 bases, leaving 4 bases not matched to a gene. In DNA, the CDR3 is TGTGCCAGCAGCCGTGGGACAGGCTATGGCTACACCTTC. Its translation is CASSRGTGYGYTF.

The V and J genes are TRBV7-2 and TRBJ2-5; the D gene is possibly TRBD2 (6 bases). The V gene lost 2 bases and the J gene lost 4 bases, with 17 bases spanning the gap. This CDR3 has 16 residues. Germline V CDR1 and CDR2: SGHTA, FQGNSA. The CDR3: CASSLRAGHSGETQYF. The CDR3 coding sequence is TGTGCCAGCAGCTTAAGAGCGGGCCACTCGGGAGAGACCCAGTACTTC.

CDR3 region: CASSPLEVGLRYF. The CDR3 DNA sequence: TGTGCCAGCAGCCCCCTCGAGGTGGGACTCCGATACTTC. The genes are TRBV14 and TRBJ2-5; D perhaps matches TRBD2 (6 bases). Germline assignment: CDR1 SGHDN and CDR2 FVKESK. Trimming took off 4 bases at V and 14 bases at J, with 20 bases between the two ends. The CDR3 is 13 amino acids.

The chain has TRBV18 and TRBJ2-7; possibly TRBD2 for D (6 bases). The CDR3 has 12 residues. Germline CDR1 reads KGHSH; CDR2 reads LQKENI. Trimming shortened V by 6 bases and J by 7 bases, and 13 bases separated the two germline ends. The CDR3 protein is CASSHPREEQYF. The CDR3 region has the DNA TGTGCCAGCTCCCACCCCCGGGAGGAGCAGTACTTC. Together with reference TRBV18 and TRBJ2-7, the CDR3 gives the full variable domain: NAGVMQNPRHLVRRRGQEARLRCSPMKGHSHVYWYRQLPEEGLKFMVYLQKENIIDESGMPKERFSAEFPKEGPSILRIQQVVRGDSAAYFCASSHPREEQYFGPGTRLTVT.

This chain uses TRBV27 with TRBJ2-7; D is unclear. Looked up from germline, CDR1 is MNHEY and CDR2 is SMNVEV (reference sequence). V was clipped by 3 bases and J by 2 bases, with 11 bases between them. The CDR3 extends over 14 amino acids. Here the CDR3 reads CASSFQHSPYEQYF. The CDR3 nucleotides are TGTGCCAGCAGTTTTCAGCATAGCCCCTACGAGCAGTACTTC.

The CDR3 bases are TGTGCCTGGAGTCACGGGGGACCTGGAAACACCATATATTTT. Translating gives CAWSHGGPGNTIYF. The rearrangement uses TRBV30 and TRBJ1-3, with D possibly matching TRBD1 (5 bases). V shed 2 bases and J shed 2 bases, with 10 bases lying between them. In germline, CDR1 is GTSNPN, CDR2 SVGIG (reference sequence). The CDR3 sequence is 14 residues long. The entire variable domain, with the rest obtained from reference TRBV30 and TRBJ1-3, is as follows: SQTIHQWPATLVQPVGSPLSLECTVEGTSNPNLYWYRQAAGRGLQLLFYSVGIGQISSEVPQNLSASRPQDRQFILSSKKLLLSDSGFYLCAWSHGGPGNTIYFGEGSWLTVV.

The chain carries TRBV7-2 and TRBJ1-1, with 7 positions matching TRBD1. This CDR3 is 13 amino acids long. Germline V gene lookup returns CDR1 SGHTA and CDR2 FQGNSA. Trimming removed 3 bases from V and 6 bases from J; junction bases left unmatched: 4. The CDR3 DNA reads as TGTGCCAGCAGCTTCCGACAGGGCCCTGAAGCTTTCTTT. Its protein is CASSFRQGPEAFF.

The rearrangement uses TRBV6-5 and TRBJ1-1; no clear D. The length of the CDR3 is 14 residues. Germline V gives CDR1 MNHEY, CDR2 SVGAGI. V was clipped by 7 bases and J by 0 bases, with 12 bases between them. In nucleotides, the CDR3 is TGTGCCAGCAAATTAAACAGCATGAACACTGAAGCTTTCTTT. Translated: CASKLNSMNTEAFF.

The CDR3 region is CASSQVASATDTQYF. Here the CDR3 DNA reads TGTGCCAGCAGCCAGGTCGCTAGCGCCACAGATACGCAGTATTTT. This chain joins TRBV4-2 and TRBJ2-3; possibly TRBD2 for D (6 bases). The CDR3 is made up of 15 amino acids. In germline, CDR1 is LGHNA, CDR2 YNFKEQ. V was pared by 3 bases and J by 2 bases, with 12 bases between.

The gene calls are TRBV27 and TRBJ1-1; perhaps TRBD1 as D (5 bases). The V gene's germline CDR1 is MNHEY and CDR2 SMNVEV (reference sequence). The germline V and J ends were trimmed by 3 bases and 1 base, with 6 bases remaining between them. The CDR3 totals 13 residues. DNA for the CDR3: TGTGCCAGCAGTTTCGGACAGAACACTGAAGCTTTCTTT. Translating gives CASSFGQNTEAFF.

V is TRBV7-3 and J is TRBJ2-1; 7 nucleotides agree with TRBD1. The CDR3 consists of 14 residues. Trimming took 5 bases from V and 6 from J; bases not matched to a gene: 7. Germline V gene sequence: CDR1 SGHTA, CDR2 FQGTGA. The CDR3 reads CASSRGGSGNEQFF. CDR3 nucleotides: TGTGCCAGCAGCCGAGGGGGCTCGGGCAATGAGCAGTTCTTC.